The sequence of this T cell receptor beta chain was determined in a study of identical twins. A remark on this clonotype: As yet, its antigen is unknown.

Donors uniformly comprised healthy Caucasians. Germline V CDR1 and CDR2: MNHEY, SMNVEV (reference sequence). The CDR3 totals 14 residues. J lost 2 bases, V lost 10 bases, and 9 bases had no gene match. The study, taken as a whole, reports: Among out-of-frame alpha sequences shared by twins, low generation probability occurred in excess. Diverse VJ usage suggested most zero-insertion clonotypes were not invariant T cells. Abundant beta clonotypes from cord blood had fewer insertions, unlike memory repertoires, which showed none.

MiXCR, applied by TCRdb to the 5' RACE reads, yields one record per CDR3 protein. The table records 450,000 to 500,000 distinct CDR3 sequences, roughly an eighth of them present only once. The same specimen was also included in a second study, on yellow fever vaccine responses in identical twins.

V gene TRBV27 combines with J gene TRBJ2-3; 7 positions match TRBD2. Sequencing was performed on CD4+ T cells sorted from blood. The sequence derives from a young woman in good health. As DNA, the CDR3 is TGTGCCACCAGGGAGGGCCAACTCACAGATACGCAGTATTTT. It codes for CATREGQLTDTQYF.